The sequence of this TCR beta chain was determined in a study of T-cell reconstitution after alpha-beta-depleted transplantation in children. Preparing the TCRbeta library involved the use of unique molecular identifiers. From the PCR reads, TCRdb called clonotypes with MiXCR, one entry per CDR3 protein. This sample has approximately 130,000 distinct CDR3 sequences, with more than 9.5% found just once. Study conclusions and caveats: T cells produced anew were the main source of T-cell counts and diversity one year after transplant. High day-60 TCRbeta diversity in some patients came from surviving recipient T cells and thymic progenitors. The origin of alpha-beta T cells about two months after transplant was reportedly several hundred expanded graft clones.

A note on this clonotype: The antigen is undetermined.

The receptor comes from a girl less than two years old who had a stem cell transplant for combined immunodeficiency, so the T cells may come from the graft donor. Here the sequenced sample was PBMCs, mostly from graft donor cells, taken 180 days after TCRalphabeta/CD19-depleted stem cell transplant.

The CDR3 DNA reads as TGCAGTGCTAGAGATCCCCTCGGCGAGCAGTACTTC. Amino acid sequence: CSARDPLGEQYF. V gene TRBV20-1 combines with J gene TRBJ2-7; D ambiguous. The CDR3 loop spans 12 amino acids. The V end was cut by 0 bases, the J end by 6 bases, with 9 bases between. Germline V gene data show CDR1 as DFQATT and CDR2 as SNEGSKA (reference sequence).